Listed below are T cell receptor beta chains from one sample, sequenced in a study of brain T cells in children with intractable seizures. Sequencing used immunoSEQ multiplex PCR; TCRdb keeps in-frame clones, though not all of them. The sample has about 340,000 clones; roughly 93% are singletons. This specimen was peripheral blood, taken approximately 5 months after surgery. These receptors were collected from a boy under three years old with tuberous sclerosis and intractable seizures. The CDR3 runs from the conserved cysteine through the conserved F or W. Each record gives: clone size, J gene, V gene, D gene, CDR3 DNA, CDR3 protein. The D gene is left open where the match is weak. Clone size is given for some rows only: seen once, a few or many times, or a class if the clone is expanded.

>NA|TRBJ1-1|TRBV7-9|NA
TGTGCCAGCGCGTTGTTTTCAGGGAACACTGAAGCTTTCTTT
CASALFSGNTEAFF
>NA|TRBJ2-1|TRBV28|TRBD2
TGTGCCAGCAGTTTTGAACTAGCGGGAGCCAATGAGCAGTTCTTC
CASSFELAGANEQFF
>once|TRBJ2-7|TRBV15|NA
TGTGCCACCAGCAGCCTAGGTGAGGCCTCCTACGAGCAGTACTTC
CATSSLGEASYEQYF
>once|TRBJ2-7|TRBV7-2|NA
TGTGCCAGCAGTTCAGTATTTGGGGAGCAGTACTTC
CASSSVFGEQYF
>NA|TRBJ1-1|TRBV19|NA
TGTGCCAGTAGTACCCGGACGGGATCAATTGACACTGAAGCTTTCTTT
CASSTRTGSIDTEAFF
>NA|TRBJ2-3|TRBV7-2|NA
TGTGCCAGCAGCTACCCAAAGCGGTCCCACACAGATACGCAGTATTTT
CASSYPKRSHTDTQYF
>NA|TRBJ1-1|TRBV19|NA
TGTGCCAGTAGTATGGGTCCAGCCCAGAACACTGAAGCTTTCTTT
CASSMGPAQNTEAFF
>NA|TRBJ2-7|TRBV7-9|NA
TGTGCCAGCAGCTTATGGGAGGAGTACGAGCAGTACTTC
CASSLWEEYEQYF
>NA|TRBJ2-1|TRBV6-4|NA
TGTGCCAGCAGTTCCGGCGGCAATGAGCAGTTCTTC
CASSSGGNEQFF
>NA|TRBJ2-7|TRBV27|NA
TGTGCCAGCAGTAGGAGGGCCATCGACGAGCAGTACTTC
CASSRRAIDEQYF
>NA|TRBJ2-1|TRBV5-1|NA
TGCGCCAGCAGCTCTGGTGGGGACTGGATTGACAATGAGCAGTTCTTC
CASSSGGDWIDNEQFF
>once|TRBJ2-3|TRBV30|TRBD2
TGTGCCTGGAGTGTACTGCGGGGGGGCACAGATACGCAGTATTTT
CAWSVLRGGTDTQYF
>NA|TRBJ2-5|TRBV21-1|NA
TGTGCCAGCAGCAACACCCAAGAGACCCAGTACTTC
CASSNTQETQYF
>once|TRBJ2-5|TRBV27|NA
TGTGCCAGCTCCAGGATTAAACAAGAGACCCAGTACTTC
CASSRIKQETQYF
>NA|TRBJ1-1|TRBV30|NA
TGTGCCGGGAGGGGAGGGGTTTACACTGAAGCTTTCTTT
CAGRGGVYTEAFF
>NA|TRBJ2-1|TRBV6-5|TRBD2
TGTGCCAGCGGCGGGGGGTCGAGGCAAAATGAGCAGTTCTTC
CASGGGSRQNEQFF
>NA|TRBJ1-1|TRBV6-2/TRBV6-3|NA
TGTGCCAGCAGCCACGCAAGGTATGAGGAGAACACTGAAGCTTTCTTT
CASSHARYEENTEAFF
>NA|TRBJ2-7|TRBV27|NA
TGTGCCAGCAGGTGGGGCCTCGGTTCCGACGAGCAGTACTTC
CASRWGLGSDEQYF
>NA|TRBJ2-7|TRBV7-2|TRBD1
TGTGCCAGCAGCTTCGGGACAGGCTACGAGCAGTACTTC
CASSFGTGYEQYF
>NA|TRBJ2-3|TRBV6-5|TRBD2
TGTGCCAGCAGATCTAGCGGGGGCACAGATACGCAGTATTTT
CASRSSGGTDTQYF